This T cell receptor (beta chain) came from a study of T-cell memory formation after mild COVID-19. Study outcomes and limitations: There was a balanced CD4/CD8 profile in clones contracting day 15 to 85, and later expanders leaned CD4+. Some responding clones appeared in pre-infection memory, suggesting cross-reactive memory joined.

TCR alpha and TCR beta cDNA libraries carrying sample barcodes and UMIs came from 5'RACE with constant-segment primers. In TCRdb, the 5' RACE reads were re-called with MiXCR into one record per CDR3 protein. This table has 90,000 to 120,000 distinct CDR3 sequences, around an eighth appearing once. Concerning this clonotype: Its antigen is as yet unknown.

The germline gives CDR1 MNHEY, CDR2 SMNVEV (reference sequence). This CDR3 region has 12 residues. The trim removed 6 bases at V and 4 bases at J, leaving 2 bases unmatched. This rearrangement joins TRBV27 to TRBJ1-1; 7 nucleotides align to TRBD1. This receptor was identified in a man aged 18 to 30 who had mild COVID-19 (a few samples of this study predate the infection). Cell type and time point are not known. Sequencing used PBMCs or a T cell subset sorted from them (not recorded which). CDR3 amino acids: CASSTGATEAFF. For the CDR3, the DNA is TGTGCCAGCAGCACAGGGGCCACTGAAGCTTTCTTT.